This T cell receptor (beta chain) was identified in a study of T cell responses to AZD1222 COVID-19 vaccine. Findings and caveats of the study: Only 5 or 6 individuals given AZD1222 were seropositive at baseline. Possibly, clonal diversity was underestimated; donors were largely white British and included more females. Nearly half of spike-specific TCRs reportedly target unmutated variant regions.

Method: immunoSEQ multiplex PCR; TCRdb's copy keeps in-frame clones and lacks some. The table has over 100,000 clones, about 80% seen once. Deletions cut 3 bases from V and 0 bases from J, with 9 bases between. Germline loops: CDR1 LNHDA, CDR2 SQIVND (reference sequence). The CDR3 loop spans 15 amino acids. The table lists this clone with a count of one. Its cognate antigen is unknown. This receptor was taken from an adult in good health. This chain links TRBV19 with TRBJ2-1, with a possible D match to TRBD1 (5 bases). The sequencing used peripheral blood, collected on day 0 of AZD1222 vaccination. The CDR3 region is CASSIQGNSYNEQFF. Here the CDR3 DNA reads TGTGCCAGTAGTATTCAGGGAAACTCCTACAATGAGCAGTTCTTC.